The 28 T cell receptor beta chains below all came from one sample that was sequenced in a study of identical twins. TCRdb analysed the 5' RACE reads with MiXCR anew, one entry per CDR3 protein. The sample yields 1.5 million to 2 million distinct CDR3 sequences, more than 30% seen once. The source material was cord blood. Every receptor here comes from a newborn girl in good health.

The chain has TRBV15 and TRBJ2-7; 9 bases match TRBD1. With 3 bases clipped from V and 4 bases from J, the junction kept 7 bases outside the gene matches. The CDR3 contains 15 residues. Germline values: CDR1 LNHNV, CDR2 YYDKDF (reference sequence). Written as DNA, the CDR3 is TGTGCCACCAGCAGGGTTATAGGGACAGGGTACGAGCAGTACTTC. It specifies CATSRVIGTGYEQYF.

The J gene is TRBJ1-6, the V gene TRBV3-1, with D uncertain. CDR3 length: 16 amino acids. Trimming took off 1 base at V and 5 bases at J, with 12 bases between the two ends. Germline assignment: CDR1 LGHDT and CDR2 YNNKEL (reference sequence). The CDR3 DNA follows: TGTGCCAGCAGCCAAGTTTCCGGGAAGAATAATTCACCCCTCCACTTT. Amino acid sequence: CASSQVSGKNNSPLHF.

This clonotype has at least ten counts. The J gene is TRBJ2-1, the V gene TRBV10-3; 10 bases map to TRBD2. This CDR3 has 14 amino acids. The trim removed 5 bases at V and 5 bases at J, leaving 3 bases unmatched. Germline CDR1 reads ENHRY; CDR2 reads SYGVKD. CDR3 DNA: TGTGCCATCAGTATAGCGGGGGGCAACAATGAGCAGTTCTTC. Residues: CAISIAGGNNEQFF.

J is TRBJ2-1 and V is TRBV3-1, with D perhaps matching TRBD2 (6 bases). The V end was cut by 4 bases, the J end by 5 bases, with 15 bases between. There are 15 residues in the CDR3. CDR1 and CDR2 from the germline V gene are LGHDT and YNNKEL (reference sequence). CDR3: CASSRDSLLNNEQFF. CDR3 DNA sequence: TGTGCCAGCAGCCGGGACTCCCTCCTAAACAATGAGCAGTTCTTC.

This clonotype was counted a few times. The V and J genes are TRBV11-2 and TRBJ2-7, with 9 bases aligning to TRBD1. The J segment lost 2 bases and the V segment lost 1 base, leaving 3 bases of the junction unmatched. The CDR3 totals 15 residues. The germline V gene has CDR1 SGHAT and CDR2 FQNNGV. CDR3 DNA sequence: TGTGCCAGCAGCTTAGGTCGGACAGGGGCCTACGAGCAGTACTTC. This sequence encodes CASSLGRTGAYEQYF.

The chain links TRBV11-3 to TRBJ2-5, with 7 bases lining up with TRBD2. Per germline, CDR1 SGHNT and CDR2 YENEEA. Trimming removed 0 bases from V and 11 bases from J; junction bases left unmatched: 6. CDR3 size: 13 residues. In DNA, the CDR3 is TGTGCCAGCAGCTTAGAGGGGGGGGTTCGGCAGTACTTC. Translation gives CASSLEGGVRQYF.

This clonotype was seen once. The chain couples TRBV4-2 to TRBJ1-5; 8 bases map to TRBD1. Germline lookup yields CDR1 LGHNA and CDR2 YNFKEQ. V shed 3 bases and J 1 base; nucleotides not matched to a gene: 8. CDR3 length: 17 residues. CDR3 bases: TGTGCCAGCAGCCAGTCAGGGGGCGCGGGGAGCAATCAGCCCCAGCATTTT. Amino acid sequence: CASSQSGGAGSNQPQHF.

The J gene is TRBJ1-6, the V gene TRBV4-2; D gene unclear. Germline V gives CDR1 LGHNA, CDR2 YNFKEQ. The ends were cut back, 0 bases at V and 9 bases at J, with 6 bases in the middle. The CDR3 has 13 amino acids. CDR3 DNA: TGTGCCAGCAGCCAAGATCGGGTTTCACCCCTCCACTTT. The encoded protein is CASSQDRVSPLHF.

This chain uses TRBV6-1 with TRBJ2-1; D call uncertain. V was trimmed by 0 bases and J by 15 bases, leaving 12 bases between them. The CDR3 extends over 12 amino acids. Germline assignment: CDR1 MNHNS and CDR2 SASEGT. The chain's CDR3 is CASSEAGPPGFF. CDR3 nucleotide sequence: TGTGCCAGCAGTGAAGCGGGCCCTCCAGGGTTCTTC.

This clonotype was counted a few times. J is TRBJ1-4 and V is TRBV12-3 or TRBV12-4; D call uncertain. V was clipped by 3 bases and J by 0 bases, with 11 bases between them. The CDR3 has 16 amino acids. This CDR3 reads CASSFGRSPTNEKLFF. DNA of the CDR3: TGTGCCAGCAGTTTTGGCAGGTCCCCAACTAATGAAAAACTGTTTTTT.

About this clonotype itself: The junction departs from germline at one end; a sequencing error may be responsible. This sequence joins TRBV9 and TRBJ1-2, with D unresolved. The CDR3 loop spans 13 amino acids. Germline V gene sequence: CDR1 SGDLS, CDR2 YYNGEE. The DNA for the CDR3 is TGTGCCAGCAGCGTGGTGTCTTGGGATGGCCACACCTTC. Its protein is CASSVVSWDGHTF. The variable domain in full, with the rest retrieved from reference TRBV9 and TRBJ1-2, is DSGVTQTPKHLITATGQRVTLRCSPRSGDLSVYWYQQSLDQGLQFLIQYYNGEERAKGNILERFSAQQFPDLHSELNLSSLELGDSALYFCASSVVSWDGHTFGSGTRLTVV.

This clonotype occurred once. The chain recombines TRBV10-1 with TRBJ2-3; perhaps TRBD1 as D (6 bases). Germline values: CDR1 WNHNN, CDR2 SYGVQD (reference sequence). The CDR3 is 13 residues long. With 6 bases removed from V and 4 bases from J, the gap between germline ends came to 11 bases. Here the CDR3 reads CASSRDIPDTQYF. The DNA of the CDR3 is TGCGCCAGCAGCAGGGACATCCCAGATACGCAGTATTTT.

This clonotype has ten or more counts. This chain joins TRBV4-2 and TRBJ1-6; 9 bases line up with TRBD1. Germline V gene lookup returns CDR1 LGHNA and CDR2 YNFKEQ. The CDR3 consists of 16 residues. The V and J ends lost 4 bases and 6 bases, in that order; junction bases with no gene match: 7. In DNA form, the CDR3 reads TGTGCCAGCAGCCTCCGGACAGGGGATAGTAATTCACCCCTCCACTTT. Translated: CASSLRTGDSNSPLHF.

The V gene is TRBV19, the J gene TRBJ1-1; maybe TRBD1 (5 bases). CDR3 length: 12 amino acids. CDR1 and CDR2 (germline): LNHDA, SQIVND (reference sequence). Trimming removed 10 bases from V and 6 bases from J, with 15 bases in between. The CDR3 spells CATGHLGAEAFF. CDR3 bases: TGTGCCACCGGACACCTAGGCGCTGAAGCTTTCTTT.

V is TRBV27 and J is TRBJ2-3; the match to TRBD2 covers 12 bases. Germline V gives CDR1 MNHEY, CDR2 SMNVEV (reference sequence). V shed 5 bases and J 6 bases; nucleotides not matched to a gene: 6. The CDR3 extends over 15 amino acids. The CDR3 loop is CASSSLAGGLDTQYF. CDR3 DNA: TGTGCCAGCAGTAGCCTAGCGGGGGGGCTGGATACGCAGTATTTT.

Regarding this clonotype: A much more abundant neighbour one base away suggests this may be a read error. The gene calls are TRBV4-1 and TRBJ2-7, with D perhaps being TRBD1 or TRBD2 (5 bases each). V gave up 4 bases and J gave up 7 bases, with 26 bases separating them. Germline V gives CDR1 MGHRA, CDR2 YSYEKL. The CDR3 runs 17 residues. The CDR3 sequence: CASSPARDRVIYNEQYF. DNA of the CDR3: TGCGCCAGCAGCCCTGCAAGGGACCGGGTCATATACAATGAGCAGTACTTC.

The V gene is TRBV5-1, the J gene TRBJ2-1; a weak D match, TRBD1 (6 bases). Germline CDR1 SGHRS, CDR2 YFSETQ. V was clipped by 4 bases and J by 8 bases, with 19 bases between them. The CDR3 is 15 amino acids. Here the CDR3 reads CASSPGALPNYEQFF. In DNA, the CDR3 is TGCGCCAGCAGCCCAGGGGCCTTACCCAACTATGAGCAGTTCTTC.

The chain uses TRBV6-1 and TRBJ2-4; 10 positions match TRBD1. The CDR3 has 15 residues. In germline, CDR1 is MNHNS, CDR2 SASEGT. V lost 4 bases to trimming and J lost 15 bases; unmatched junction nucleotides: 15. CDR3 bases: TGTGCCAGCAGTGGGGCCGGGACAGGGGACAATGAGCGGTACTTC. Protein sequence: CASSGAGTGDNERYF.

This clonotype showed up just a few times. The gene calls are TRBV2 and TRBJ2-1; D is unclear. V was pared by 5 bases and J by 5 bases, with 10 bases between. The germline V gene has CDR1 SNHLY and CDR2 FYNNEI. CDR3 length: 13 amino acids. The CDR3 sequence: CASSSSTNNEQFF. In nucleotides, the CDR3 is TGTGCCAGCAGTAGCTCTACCAACAATGAGCAGTTCTTC.

Regarding this clonotype: The junction differs from germline at one of its ends, possibly a read error. The V and J genes are TRBV5-1 and TRBJ2-7; D unresolved. This CDR3 is 13 amino acids long. Looked up from germline, CDR1 is SGHRS and CDR2 is YFSETQ. CDR3 region: CASSLGPTYKQYF. CDR3 DNA sequence: TGCGCCAGCAGCTTGGGACCCACCTACAAGCAGTACTTC. The full variable domain, with the rest looked up from reference TRBV5-1 and TRBJ2-7, is KAGVTQTPRYLIKTRGQQVTLSCSPISGHRSVSWYQQTPGQGLQFLFEYFSETQRNKGNFPGRFSGRQFSNSRSEMNVSTLELGDSALYLCASSLGPTYKQYFGPGTRLTVT.

This clonotype was found a few times. This chain connects TRBV5-1 to TRBJ1-4, with 8 bases matching TRBD1. Germline CDR1 and CDR2: SGHRS and YFSETQ. The CDR3 covers 14 residues. Germline trimming cut 5 bases from V and 6 bases from J; bases unmatched to any gene: 6. The CDR3 is CASRPRGRDEKLFF. In nucleotides, the CDR3 is TGCGCCAGCAGACCCAGGGGGCGCGATGAAAAACTGTTTTTT.

This clonotype was detected ten times or more. V usage is TRBV20-1 and J usage is TRBJ2-7, with D tentatively TRBD1 (6 bases). The V gene's germline CDR1 is DFQATT and CDR2 SNEGSKA (reference sequence). The V gene lost 5 bases and the J gene lost 0 bases, with 8 bases spanning the gap. CDR3 length: 12 residues. In DNA form, the CDR3 reads TGCAGTGCTTACAGGGACTCCTACGAGCAGTACTTC. This codes for CSAYRDSYEQYF.

The rearrangement joins TRBV25-1 to TRBJ2-1; no clear D. With 1 base removed from V and 2 bases from J, the gap between germline ends came to 15 bases. CDR1 is MGHDK and CDR2 is SYGVNS in the germline V gene. The length of the CDR3 is 17 residues. CDR3 residues: CASSEFERPPAYNEQFF. DNA of the CDR3: TGTGCCAGCAGTGAATTTGAGCGCCCCCCCGCCTACAATGAGCAGTTCTTC.

V gene TRBV2 combines with J gene TRBJ2-3, with 8 bases identical to TRBD2. Trimming removed 6 bases from V and 8 bases from J; junction bases left unmatched: 7. The V gene's germline CDR1 is SNHLY and CDR2 FYNNEI. There are 13 residues in the CDR3. CDR3 sequence: CASSPGLVFTQYF. The CDR3 nucleotides read TGTGCCAGCAGCCCGGGACTAGTATTTACGCAGTATTTT.

This clonotype came up many times. The chain is built from TRBV10-3 and TRBJ2-4, with 8 positions matching TRBD1. Germline assignment: CDR1 ENHRY and CDR2 SYGVKD. The CDR3 totals 14 residues. With V trimmed by 4 bases and J by 9 bases, 8 bases remained unmatched. The CDR3 loop reads CAISVQTGVGIQYF. The CDR3 bases are TGTGCCATCAGTGTCCAGACAGGGGTTGGCATTCAGTACTTC.

Only a few counts were recorded for this clonotype. J is TRBJ2-5 and V is TRBV27; D is ambiguous. The CDR3 loop spans 13 amino acids. The V and J ends lost 5 bases and 9 bases respectively, with 16 bases between them. Looked up from germline, CDR1 is MNHEY and CDR2 is SMNVEV (reference sequence). CDR3 region: CASSRWTGAAQYF. The CDR3 coding sequence is TGTGCCAGCAGTCGATGGACCGGTGCGGCCCAGTACTTC.

Regarding this clonotype: A much larger clonotype is one base distant, so this may be a read error. V usage is TRBV7-2 and J usage is TRBJ2-4; no clear D gene. The end of the DNA fits TRBJ2-7 better, so the J call may be wrong. The CDR3 has 12 amino acids. Germline lookup yields CDR1 SGHTA and CDR2 FQGNSA. This chain's CDR3 is CPSSSSSLEQYF. The CDR3 DNA reads TGTCCCAGCAGCTCCTCCTCTCTCGAGCAGTACTTC.

The chain joins TRBV2 to TRBJ2-4, with a possible D match to TRBD2 (6 bases). CDR1 is SNHLY, CDR2 FYNNEI, per germline. This CDR3 region has 16 residues. The V end lost 6 bases, the J end lost 6 bases, and 21 bases lay between the germline ends. The CDR3 region is CASRDPLRLGSNIQYF. The CDR3 DNA is TGTGCCAGCAGGGACCCCCTTCGACTAGGATCAAACATTCAGTACTTC.